This T cell receptor beta chain was identified in a study of T cells in Graves' hyperthyroidism and ophthalmopathy. V lost 0 bases and J 5 bases, leaving 14 bases between the germline ends. The germline V gene has CDR1 MGHRA and CDR2 YSYEKL. This CDR3 spans 15 amino acids. TCR beta CDR3 sequences were amplified from RNA transcripts. An initial round of RT-PCR targeting the TCR CDR3 relied on the HTBI primer set. MiXCR, run by TCRdb on the multiplex PCR reads, gives a single entry per CDR3 protein. The table shows about 400,000 distinct CDR3 sequences, with about an eighth occurring only once. The chain uses TRBV4-1 and TRBJ2-7; D perhaps matches TRBD1 (6 bases). This receptor was taken from a woman younger than 30 with Graves' hyperthyroidism. Sequencing was performed on blood. The chain's CDR3 is CASSQEQGRGDEQYF. The CDR3 nucleotides are TGCGCCAGCAGCCAAGAGCAGGGGCGAGGCGACGAGCAGTACTTC.